Listed below are T cell receptor beta chains from one sample, sequenced in a study of blood T cell repertoires in COVID-19. The protocol was immunoSEQ multiplex PCR, while the TCRdb copy is restricted to in-frame clones and leaves out a portion. The profile shows roughly 80,000 clones, around 80% of them singletons. Sequencing input: peripheral blood. The origin of the receptors is a human donor in a cohort sampled during active COVID-19. Each CDR3 is given with its conserved first and last residue. The D gene is left open where the match is weak. Only some rows state a clone size, as once, few, many or a class for expanded clones.

size | J | V | D | DNA | CDR3
- | TRBJ2-3 | TRBV19 | - | TGTGCCAGTAGCCCCCCGGTCGGCGGCGGCACAGATACGCAGTATTTT | CASSPPVGGGTDTQYF
- | TRBJ2-1 | TRBV11-2 | - | TGTGCCAGCGCGGCGGGGAGCTCCTACAATGAGCAGTTCTTC | CASAAGSSYNEQFF
- | TRBJ2-6 | TRBV28 | - | TGTGCCAGCAGGGGACTGTTCCTGACTTTC | CASRGLFLTF
- | TRBJ2-1 | TRBV3-1/TRBV3-2 | - | TGTGCCAGCAGCCCGGCCCTAGCGCTAACTAATGAGCAGTTCTTC | CASSPALALTNEQFF
- | TRBJ1-1 | TRBV5-1 | - | TGCGCCAGTGACCCGGGGGACTTGAACACTGAAGCTTTCTTT | CASDPGDLNTEAFF
- | TRBJ2-3 | TRBV7-9 | TRBD2 | TGTGCCAGCAGCCCATTAGGACTAGTTAAGCAGTATTTT | CASSPLGLVKQYF
- | TRBJ2-2 | TRBV28 | - | TGTGCCAGCAGCCTACGGACAAGACTCACCGGGGAGCTGTTTTTT | CASSLRTRLTGELFF
- | TRBJ2-5 | TRBV7-2 | - | TGTGCCAGCACCCCAGGGAACCAAGAGACCCAGTACTTC | CASTPGNQETQYF
- | TRBJ1-1 | TRBV5-4 | - | TGTGCCAGCAGCCCGACGACAGGGAACACTGAAGCTTTCTTT | CASSPTTGNTEAFF
once | TRBJ2-3 | TRBV6-6 | TRBD2 | TGTGCCAGCAGTCCTACCCCCAGAGCGGGGGGCACAGATACGCAGTATTTT | CASSPTPRAGGTDTQYF
once | TRBJ2-3 | TRBV27 | - | TGTGCCAGCAGCTACACTAAACTCAATACGCAGTATTTT | CASSYTKLNTQYF